This entry lists 10 T cell receptor beta chains sequenced from one sample in a study of cytomegalovirus exposure and HLA in healthy donors. It was with 60 Vbeta and 13 Jbeta primers that the PCR ran. Profiling relied on immunoSEQ multiplex PCR, and the TCRdb table lists in-frame clones only, not all of them. This table holds around 210,000 clones, around 73% found once. Sequencing used PBMCs. The receptors were sampled from a woman in her twenties or thirties in good health and CMV-seronegative.

The V gene is TRBV2, the J gene TRBJ1-4; D gene uncertain. Germline CDR1 is SNHLY and CDR2 is FYNNEI. The CDR3 spans 12 residues. V was shortened by 8 bases and J by 6 bases, with 10 bases between the two germline ends. Here the CDR3 DNA reads TGTGCCAGCGGAGAGCGCGATGAAAAACTGTTTTTT. Translated, it gives CASGERDEKLFF.

The chain joins TRBV7-9 to TRBJ2-1; TRBD2 is a possible D gene (5 bases). V lost 1 base and J 2 bases, leaving 12 bases between the germline ends. The length of the CDR3 is 16 residues. Looked up from germline, CDR1 is SEHNR and CDR2 is FQNEAQ (reference sequence). The CDR3 DNA is TGTGCCAGCAGCTTAGAACTAGGTGCTCCCTACAATGAGCAGTTCTTC. It specifies CASSLELGAPYNEQFF.

The gene calls are TRBV5-8 and TRBJ2-7; tentative D call: TRBD2 (7 bases). The CDR3 contains 14 residues. Trimming pared 4 bases from V and 3 bases from J, leaving 14 bases between. The germline CDR1 and CDR2 sequences are SGHTS and YDEGEE. The CDR3 loop reads CASSPWGGLYEQYF. As DNA, the CDR3 is TGTGCCAGCAGCCCCTGGGGGGGGCTCTACGAGCAGTACTTC.

The chain has TRBV6-1 and TRBJ2-7, with 7 bases matching TRBD1. CDR3 length equals 13 residues. Germline trimming cut 6 bases from V and 5 bases from J; bases unmatched to any gene: 7. Germline values: CDR1 MNHNS, CDR2 SASEGT. CDR3 residues: CASSETGFHEQYF. As DNA, the CDR3 is TGTGCCAGCAGCGAGACAGGGTTCCACGAGCAGTACTTC.

The table lists this clone with a few counts. This chain joins TRBV11-3 and TRBJ2-7, with TRBD1 identical over 7 bases. The CDR3 runs to 17 residues. J lost 2 bases, V lost 5 bases, and 15 bases had no gene match. Germline V gene lookup returns CDR1 SGHNT and CDR2 YENEEA. CDR3 sequence reads: CASSPRRLGQIAYEQYF. The CDR3, as DNA: TGTGCCAGCAGCCCCCGGCGTTTGGGACAGATAGCCTACGAGCAGTACTTC.

V gene TRBV5-4 combines with J gene TRBJ1-5; TRBD1 agrees at 7 bases. The germline V gene encodes CDR1 SGHNT and CDR2 YYREEE (reference sequence). V was clipped by 1 base and J by 4 bases; unmatched bases: 2. CDR3 length equals 14 residues. The CDR3 here is CASSLQGDNQPQHF. CDR3 sequence (DNA): TGTGCCAGCAGCTTGCAGGGGGATAATCAGCCCCAGCATTTT.

The J gene is TRBJ2-7, the V gene TRBV7-9, with TRBD1 as a possible D gene (5 bases). The CDR3 length is 16 residues. Germline-derived CDR1 and CDR2 are SEHNR and FQNEAQ (reference sequence). Trimming pared 6 bases from V and 0 bases from J, leaving 18 bases between. In nucleotides, the CDR3 is TGTGCCAGCAGTCGCCAGGGCGCCGCGAGCTCCTACGAGCAGTACTTC. Its protein product is CASSRQGAASSYEQYF.

The CDR3 spells CASSRGTGGNGNEKLFF. CDR3 bases: TGCGCCAGCAGTCGTGGAACAGGGGGGAATGGTAATGAAAAACTGTTTTTT. The chain is built from TRBV4-1 and TRBJ1-4; TRBD1 matches 8 bases. This CDR3 has 17 amino acids. The V gene's germline CDR1 is MGHRA and CDR2 YSYEKL. The junction had 13 bases not matched to a gene; V was cut back by 6 bases and J by 4 bases.

J is TRBJ1-3 and V is TRBV5-4; TRBD1 matches 8 bases. V lost 5 bases, J lost 0 bases, and 7 bases stayed unmatched. CDR1 and CDR2 from the germline V gene are SGHNT and YYREEE (reference sequence). CDR3 length: 16 amino acids. CDR3 protein: CASRNEDRASGNTIYF. As DNA, the CDR3 is TGTGCCAGCAGAAATGAGGACAGGGCCTCTGGAAACACCATATATTTT.

The chain couples TRBV20-1 to TRBJ2-1; D is undetermined. The CDR3 covers 11 residues. The V gene's germline CDR1 is DFQATT and CDR2 SNEGSKA (reference sequence). V was shortened by 3 bases and J by 8 bases, with 8 bases between the two germline ends. The CDR3 region is CSASRVDEQFF. CDR3 nucleotide sequence: TGCAGTGCTAGTAGAGTGGATGAGCAGTTCTTC.